These T cell receptor beta chains were read from a single sample in a study of regulatory T cells. Sequencing was performed with immunoSEQ multiplex PCR; in TCRdb, only in-frame clones are kept and a portion is missing. The data hold roughly 30,000 clones, with around 92% observed a single time. Sequencing used conventional CD4+ T cells sorted from blood. These receptors were taken from a young adult with CD3G deficiency. The CDR3 runs from the conserved cysteine through the conserved F or W. The D gene is left open where the match is weak. Clone size is shown for a subset of rows, as once, few, many or a class of expanded clone.

TRBJ2-1	TRBV6-5	TRBD1	-	TGTGCCAGCAGTTACGGACAGGGCAATGAGCAGTTCTTC	CASSYGQGNEQFF
TRBJ2-3	TRBV19	-	once	TGTGCCAGTAGTTTCCGGGACTTTGGGGATACGCAGTATTTT	CASSFRDFGDTQYF
TRBJ1-2	TRBV30	-	-	TGTGCCTGGAGTGTGTCAGGGGACGGTGGTGTGGGTGGCTACACCTTC	CAWSVSGDGGVGGYTF
TRBJ2-7	TRBV6-1	TRBD1	-	TGTGCCAGCAGTCCCGACAGGGTAGGCGAGCAGTACTTC	CASSPDRVGEQYF
TRBJ2-1	TRBV28	-	-	TGTGCCAGCAGTTTGGCACACTCCTACAATGAGCAGTTCTTC	CASSLAHSYNEQFF
TRBJ1-2	TRBV6-1	-	-	TGTGCCAGCAGGGGGGAACGGGGCTACACCTTC	CASRGERGYTF
TRBJ1-5	TRBV6-1	-	-	TGTGCCAGCCGCCTTACCGGCAATCAGCCCCAGCATTTT	CASRLTGNQPQHF
TRBJ1-5	TRBV5-4	-	-	TGTGCCAGCAGCTTGAGGAGAGTCCCCAGGGACTGGAGGAACAATCAGCCCCAGCATTTT	CASSLRRVPRDWRNNQPQHF
TRBJ2-5	TRBV28	TRBD1	-	TGTGCCAGCAGCTCCGGACAGGACCGAGAGACCCAGTACTTC	CASSSGQDRETQYF
TRBJ1-5	TRBV28	-	-	TGTGCCAGCAGCAACCAGGGATCCAATCAGCCCCAGCATTTT	CASSNQGSNQPQHF
TRBJ2-2	TRBV2	TRBD2	-	TGTGCCAGCAGCCGGAGCGGGGAGGGCGGGGAGCTGTTTTTT	CASSRSGEGGELFF
TRBJ1-4	TRBV6-6	-	-	TGTGCCAGCAGTTACTCGATTTCCGGGAATGAAAAACTGTTTTTT	CASSYSISGNEKLFF
TRBJ2-5	TRBV7-9	TRBD1	-	TGTGCCAGCAGCTTAGGGGACAGGGCACAAGAGACCCAGTACTTC	CASSLGDRAQETQYF
TRBJ2-7	TRBV19	-	-	TGTGCCAGTAGTAATCCCCTTGAGGGGGCGGGGGAGCAGTACTTC	CASSNPLEGAGEQYF
TRBJ2-2	TRBV7-3	-	-	TGTGCCAGCAGCTTAACTAGGAACACCGGGGAGCTGTTTTTT	CASSLTRNTGELFF
TRBJ2-4	TRBV28	-	once	TGTGCCAGCAGCCCAGCATTAGCCAAAAACATTCAGTACTTC	CASSPALAKNIQYF
TRBJ2-1	TRBV7-9	TRBD2	once	TGTGCCAGCAGCTTAGGATTAAGGGCGGGAGGAAGGTATGAGCAGTTCTTC	CASSLGLRAGGRYEQFF
TRBJ1-2	TRBV5-1	-	-	TGCGCCAGTCGTCTTGACTTATATGGCTACACCTTC	CASRLDLYGYTF
TRBJ2-3	TRBV7-9	TRBD2	-	TGTGCCAGCAGCTTAGCCCTAGCGGGAGTAGATACGCAGTATTTT	CASSLALAGVDTQYF
TRBJ1-4	TRBV15	-	-	TGTGCCACCAGCAGAGATGTTATTAATGAAAAACTGTTTTTT	CATSRDVINEKLFF
TRBJ2-1	TRBV18	-	-	TGTGCCAGCTCGGCCGACAGGAATATCAATGAGCAGTTCTTC	CASSADRNINEQFF
TRBJ1-2	TRBV28	-	-	TGTGCCAGCAGTTTAGGAGAGTCCTATGGCTACACCTTC	CASSLGESYGYTF
TRBJ2-1	TRBV28	TRBD1	-	TGTGCCAGCAGTTCCTTGGACAGGGGGAAGAATGAGCAGTTCTTC	CASSSLDRGKNEQFF
TRBJ1-3	TRBV9	-	once	TGTGCCAGCAGCGTAGGCCTCTCTGGAAACACCATATATTTT	CASSVGLSGNTIYF
TRBJ2-2	TRBV28	TRBD1	-	TGTGCCAGCAGATCCCACAGGGGGCGCGTGAGTCTGGGGACCGGGGAGCTGTTTTTT	CASRSHRGRVSLGTGELFF
TRBJ1-2	TRBV5-1	TRBD1	-	TGCGCCAGCAGCAGTAATCCAGGGGGAAGTGGCTACACCTTC	CASSSNPGGSGYTF
TRBJ2-1	TRBV18	-	-	TGTGCCAGCTCACCGGGCAGGTCCTACAATGAGCAGTTCTTC	CASSPGRSYNEQFF
TRBJ2-3	TRBV11-2	TRBD2	once	TGTGCCAGCAGCCCCCTAGCGGGAGGCACAGATACGCAGTATTTT	CASSPLAGGTDTQYF
TRBJ2-5	TRBV4-1	TRBD2	-	TGCGCCAGCAGCCACCGAGCGGGGGAGCTACAAGGGAAAGAGACCCAGTACTTC	CASSHRAGELQGKETQYF
TRBJ1-2	TRBV5-1	-	-	TGCGCCAGCAGCGATGTTCCCACAGATGGCTACACCTTC	CASSDVPTDGYTF
TRBJ2-1	TRBV28	-	-	TGTGCCAGCGCCCTCTACAATGAGCAGTTCTTC	CASALYNEQFF
TRBJ2-3	TRBV6-6	TRBD1	-	TGTGCCAGCAGTCACAGGGGGCGGACAGATACGCAGTATTTT	CASSHRGRTDTQYF
TRBJ2-7	TRBV7-2	-	-	TGTGCCAGCAGCTTAAGGGCAGGTGGGGACGAGCAGTACTTC	CASSLRAGGDEQYF
TRBJ1-4	TRBV2	-	-	TGTGCCAGCAGGACACAACCTAATGAAAAACTGTTTTTT	CASRTQPNEKLFF
TRBJ2-3	TRBV27	-	-	TGTGCCAGCAGTTTTGGACGTCTTGCGGATACGCAGTATTTT	CASSFGRLADTQYF
TRBJ2-2	TRBV5-1	-	once	TGCGCCAGCAGCTTCAACGGGCCCGGCGGCGGGGAGCTGTTTTTT	CASSFNGPGGGELFF
TRBJ2-5	TRBV9	-	-	TGTGCCAGCAGCCGGACGACAGAGCGGACCCAGTACTTC	CASSRTTERTQYF
TRBJ1-2	TRBV6-1	TRBD1	few	TGTGCCAGCAGCCGCCGGGACAGAACCTATGGCTACACCTTC	CASSRRDRTYGYTF
TRBJ2-3	TRBV2	-	-	TGTGCCAGCAGTGAACAGGGAGGCACAGATACGCAGTATTTT	CASSEQGGTDTQYF
TRBJ2-3	TRBV28	-	once	TGTGCCAGCAGAGAGCCGGGACCGCGGGATACGCAGTATTTT	CASREPGPRDTQYF
TRBJ2-4	TRBV18	-	-	TGTGCCAGCTCACCCTCTGCGCAGGGGCCGTTTAAAAACATTCAGTACTTC	CASSPSAQGPFKNIQYF
TRBJ2-3	TRBV29-1	-	-	TGCAGCGTGGCCCACAGGGGGGGGCTAGGTGGGCAGTATTTT	CSVAHRGGLGGQYF
TRBJ2-3	TRBV21-1	-	-	TGTGCCAGCAGCACGGGGGGACAGAGCACAGATACGCAGTATTTT	CASSTGGQSTDTQYF
TRBJ1-5	TRBV28	-	-	TGTGCCAGCAGTGCCGGGGGTAGCAATCAGCCCCAGCATTTT	CASSAGGSNQPQHF
TRBJ2-7	TRBV28	TRBD1	-	TGTGCCAGCAGAGCGACAGGGACCTACGAGCAGTACTTC	CASRATGTYEQYF
TRBJ1-5	TRBV6-1	-	-	TGTGCCAGCAGTGAACAGGGGTTTCATCAGCCCCAGCATTTT	CASSEQGFHQPQHF
TRBJ2-1	TRBV5-1	-	-	TGCGCCAGCAGCTTGGGACAGGTAGAGAATGAGCAGTTCTTC	CASSLGQVENEQFF
TRBJ2-4	TRBV27	-	-	TGTGCCACCAGACGGCGAAACATTCAGTACTTC	CATRRRNIQYF
TRBJ2-2	TRBV5-1	-	-	TGCGCCAGCAGCTTGCGGTCTGCGGACACCGGGGAGCTGTTTTTT	CASSLRSADTGELFF
TRBJ2-3	TRBV11-2	-	-	TGTGCCAGCAGCTTAAGGGGGGCTGAGACAGATACGCAGTATTTT	CASSLRGAETDTQYF
TRBJ1-5	TRBV19	-	-	TGTGCCAGTAGTACAGTCGGCAATCAGCCCCAGCATTTT	CASSTVGNQPQHF
TRBJ2-1	TRBV15	-	-	TGTGCCACCAGCAGAGATCATGGGAATGAGCAGTTCTTC	CATSRDHGNEQFF
TRBJ2-7	TRBV28	-	-	TGTGCCAGCAGTCCCACAGGGAGGTTTACCTACGAGCAGTACTTC	CASSPTGRFTYEQYF
TRBJ1-2	TRBV20-1	-	-	TGCAGTGCTAGCCCAGGGCACGGCTACACCTTC	CSASPGHGYTF
TRBJ2-3	TRBV7-9	-	-	TGTGCCAGCAGCCCACCCGGTTATACGCAGTATTTT	CASSPPGYTQYF
TRBJ2-2	TRBV11-3	-	-	TGTGCCAGCGGGGTGTCTGGGGCGGCGGCCGGGGAGCTGTTTTTT	CASGVSGAAAGELFF